The rows below give T cell receptor beta chains drawn from one sample of a study of STAT5B mutations in CD4+ large granular lymphocyte leukemia. The protocol was immunoSEQ multiplex PCR, while the TCRdb copy is restricted to in-frame clones and leaves out a portion. Seen here are around 24,000 clones, about two thirds observed once, and the top ten hold 0.65%. The material sequenced was CD4+ T cells from blood buffy coats. All receptors come from a human donor in good health. CDR3s include the opening cysteine and the closing phenylalanine or tryptophan. The D gene is left open where the match is weak. Clone size is given for some rows only: seen once, a few or many times, or a class if the clone is expanded.

clone_size,j_call,v_call,d_call,cdr3_nt,cdr3_aa
.,TRBJ1-2,TRBV28,.,TGTGCCAGCAGTCCTAAAACACACGCATCTAACTATGGCTACACCTTC,CASSPKTHASNYGYTF
.,TRBJ2-2,TRBV7-3,.,TGTGCCAGCAGCCCTCAGACTATTAACACCGGGGAGCTGTTTTTT,CASSPQTINTGELFF
.,TRBJ1-4,TRBV7-7,.,TGTGCTAGCAGCTTTCAGTGGGGTGAAAAACTGTTTTTT,CASSFQWGEKLFF
.,TRBJ1-1,TRBV28,TRBD1,TGTGCCAGTCCCCCGTTGGGGACAGGGCGGTACACTGAAGTTTTCTTT,CASPPLGTGRYTEVFF
few,TRBJ1-1,TRBV5-4,.,TGTGCCAGCAGCTTCAGAGAGAACACTGAAGCTTTCTTT,CASSFRENTEAFF
.,TRBJ1-1,TRBV7-3,.,TGTGCCAGCAGCTCCGACCCCGGGACATCAGTCTTATTT,CASSSDPGTSVLF
few,TRBJ1-1,TRBV7-9,.,TGTGCCAGCAGCTCCCAATTAGAAGCTTTCTTT,CASSSQLEAFF
.,TRBJ1-1,TRBV6-1,.,TGTGCCAGCCTCGGACAGATGAACACTGAAGCTTTCTTT,CASLGQMNTEAFF
.,TRBJ2-2,TRBV5-4,TRBD2,TGTGCCAGCAGCTTTGGCGGGGGGGCCACCGGGGAGCTGTTTTTT,CASSFGGGATGELFF
.,TRBJ2-2,TRBV19,.,TGTGCCAGTAGGCGGACATTGAATACCGGGGAGCTGTTTTTT,CASRRTLNTGELFF
.,TRBJ1-2,TRBV27,.,TGTGCCAGCAGTGCAGGGGTTCCCTATGGCTACACCTTC,CASSAGVPYGYTF
.,TRBJ2-2,TRBV5-1,TRBD1,TGCGCCAGCAGCAGAACCGCGACAGGGAGCAACACCGGGGAGCTGTTTTTT,CASSRTATGSNTGELFF
.,TRBJ2-1,TRBV6-1,.,TGTGCCAGCAGTGGAGTTAGGGGTAGGGGTGAGCAGTTCTTC,CASSGVRGRGEQFF
once,TRBJ2-3,TRBV7-9,TRBD2,TGTGCCAGCAGCCGGTATAGGAGCGGGGACACAGATACGCAGTATTTT,CASSRYRSGDTDTQYF
.,TRBJ2-1,TRBV7-2,.,TGTGCCAGCACCCTAGGAAGGGGCATCCGCAATGAGCAGTTCTTC,CASTLGRGIRNEQFF
once,TRBJ1-2,TRBV27,.,TGTGCCAGTTCTAGCGACAGCACCGGGAGTTATGGCTACACCTTC,CASSSDSTGSYGYTF
.,TRBJ2-1,TRBV5-4,TRBD1,TGTGCCAGCAGCTTGGACAGGGGACCCTACAATGAGCAGTTCTTC,CASSLDRGPYNEQFF
.,TRBJ1-4,TRBV2,.,TGTGCCAGCAGGGGGGGACTCCATAATGAAAAACTGTTTTTT,CASRGGLHNEKLFF
.,TRBJ2-3,TRBV11-3,.,TGTGCCAGCAGCTTAGGTGGGGGGGCCGCAGATACGCAGTATTTT,CASSLGGGAADTQYF
.,TRBJ2-7,TRBV5-6,TRBD2,TGTGCCAGCAGCTCGGGACTAGCGACCTCCTACGAGCAGTACTTC,CASSSGLATSYEQYF
.,TRBJ1-3,TRBV6-5,TRBD1,TGTGCCAGCAGTCGCTGGGACAGCTCTGGAAACACCATATATTTT,CASSRWDSSGNTIYF
once,TRBJ2-3,TRBV7-8,TRBD1,TGTGCCAGCAGCTCAACAGGGGAACGGTTTGCAGATACGCAGTATTTT,CASSSTGERFADTQYF
few,TRBJ2-7,TRBV6-1,TRBD2,TGTGCCAGCAGGATAATAGCGGGGGCAACCTACGAGCAGTACTTC,CASRIIAGATYEQYF
.,TRBJ1-1,TRBV6-1,TRBD1,TGTGCCAGCAGTCCGACAGGGGTCAACACTGAAGCTTTCTTT,CASSPTGVNTEAFF
.,TRBJ2-3,TRBV25-1,TRBD2,TGTGCCAGCAGTGAACCCGGACTAGGCACAGATACGCAGTATTTT,CASSEPGLGTDTQYF
.,TRBJ2-7,TRBV29-1,.,TGCAGCGTTGAAGGGGCTCAGCAGTACTTC,CSVEGAQQYF
few,TRBJ1-5,TRBV5-4,TRBD1,TGTGCCAGCAGCTTGGCAGGGGGCGGACAGCCCCAGCATTTT,CASSLAGGGQPQHF
.,TRBJ2-7,TRBV2,TRBD2,TGTGCCAGCAGTGCGGGGGGGCCTTACGAGCAGTACTTC,CASSAGGPYEQYF
.,TRBJ1-1,TRBV18,TRBD1,TGTGCCAGCTCACTCGGGACAGTTGAAGCTTTCTTT,CASSLGTVEAFF
few,TRBJ1-2,TRBV5-1,.,TGCGCCAGCAGCTTTGAAGGGTCTACTTATGGCTACACCTTC,CASSFEGSTYGYTF
.,TRBJ2-7,TRBV15,TRBD1,TGTGCCACCAGCAGAGTGAAGGACAGGGGCTACGAGCAGTACTTC,CATSRVKDRGYEQYF
.,TRBJ1-1,TRBV11-3,.,TGTGCCAGCAGCTTAGGGGGAATGGATATACCGGACCTTTACACTGAAGCTTTCTTT,CASSLGGMDIPDLYTEAFF
.,TRBJ1-5,TRBV5-6,.,TGTGCCAGCAGCAGAGGGCCCCATCAGCCCCAGCATTTT,CASSRGPHQPQHF
.,TRBJ2-7,TRBV7-6,TRBD2,TGTGCCAGCAGCGGACTAGCGGGGTCCTACGAGCAGTACTTC,CASSGLAGSYEQYF
.,TRBJ2-3,TRBV28,TRBD2,TGTGCCAGCAGCGAGGGAGGGCGCCGAGGCACAGATACGCAGTATTTT,CASSEGGRRGTDTQYF
.,TRBJ2-2,TRBV9,.,TGTGCCAGCAGCCCCTCAGGTTCCCGGGGGCGCATCCCCGGGGAGCTGTTTTTT,CASSPSGSRGRIPGELFF
.,TRBJ2-1,TRBV5-6,TRBD1,TGTGCCAGCAGCGTGACAGGGTCGGGCAATGAGCAGTTCTTC,CASSVTGSGNEQFF
.,TRBJ2-7,TRBV6-4,.,TGTGCCAGCAAAGGGAGCTCCTACGAGCAGTACTTC,CASKGSSYEQYF
few,TRBJ2-7,TRBV5-1,.,TGCGCCAGCAGCTTGGAGTCCTACGAGCAGTACTTC,CASSLESYEQYF
.,TRBJ2-7,TRBV5-1,TRBD1,TGCGCCAGCACAGGACAGGGGGCGACCTACTACGAGCAGTACTTC,CASTGQGATYYEQYF
once,TRBJ1-2,TRBV7-9,.,TGTGCCAGCAGCTTTGGGGCGGAGACCTATGGCTACACCTTC,CASSFGAETYGYTF
.,TRBJ1-5,TRBV7-8,TRBD1,TGTGCCAGCAGCTTATTCCGTACAGGGGGCGATCAGCCCCAGCATTTT,CASSLFRTGGDQPQHF
.,TRBJ1-1,TRBV6-5,.,TGTGCCAGCAGTTACTCGGGGGCGGCGAACACTGAAGCTTTCTTT,CASSYSGAANTEAFF
.,TRBJ2-7,TRBV11-1,.,TGTGCCAGCAGCTTAGGACAGGTCTTCTACGAGCAGTACTTC,CASSLGQVFYEQYF
few,TRBJ2-1,TRBV7-9,TRBD2,TGTGCCAGCAGTTCAACGGGACTAGCGGCCAATGAGCAGTTCTTC,CASSSTGLAANEQFF
.,TRBJ1-2,TRBV12-5,.,TGTGCTAGTGGTTTGGTAATTAAGGGAGAGCCCCTCAACTATGGCTACACCTTC,CASGLVIKGEPLNYGYTF
.,TRBJ1-1,TRBV5-6,.,TGTGCCAGCAGTTGGGGGGTGAACACTGAAGCTTTCTTT,CASSWGVNTEAFF
few,TRBJ1-1,TRBV4-2,.,TGTGCCAGCAGCCAGGACAGAAACACTGAAGCTTTCTTT,CASSQDRNTEAFF
.,TRBJ2-3,TRBV28,.,TGTGCCAGCAGTCCCCGACTAGTCATATCGGCAGATACGCAGTATTTT,CASSPRLVISADTQYF
.,TRBJ2-2,TRBV4-3,.,TGCGCCAGCAAGTCCCAGGCTTCGAACACCGGGGAGCTGTTTTTT,CASKSQASNTGELFF
few,TRBJ2-1,TRBV5-1,TRBD2,TGCGCCAGCAGCGTCAGCGGGAGCTCCTACAATGAGCAGTTCTTC,CASSVSGSSYNEQFF
.,TRBJ2-5,TRBV5-5,.,TGTGCCAGCAGGTCAACAGGGCAAGAGACCCAGTACTTC,CASRSTGQETQYF
.,TRBJ1-1,TRBV6-5,.,TGTGCCAGCAGAGGTACAGGTCTGGGGATCCCTGAAGCTTTCTTT,CASRGTGLGIPEAFF
few,TRBJ1-4,TRBV19,.,TGTGCCAGTAGCGACACAACTAATGAAAAACTGTTTTTT,CASSDTTNEKLFF